The rows below give T cell receptor beta chains drawn from one sample of a study of CD8+ T cells in alopecia areata. Method: immunoSEQ multiplex PCR; TCRdb's copy keeps in-frame clones and lacks some. Altogether about 210,000 clones are present, around 66% being singletons, with the ten largest covering roughly 4.2%. The material was CD4+ T cells sorted from blood, obtained at week 4, from a patient treated with tofacitinib. The origin of the receptors is a human donor with alopecia areata. Each CDR3 is given with its conserved first and last residue. Each record gives: J gene, clone size, D gene, V gene, CDR3 DNA, CDR3 protein. The D gene is left open where the match is weak. Size values are once, few and many counts, or a class for expanded clones, and some rows have none.

j_gene: TRBJ2-1; abundance: -; d_gene: -; v_gene: TRBV25-1; CDR3nt: TGTGCCAGCAGCGACCAGGCGGTGAATGAGCAGTTCTTC; CDR3aa: CASSDQAVNEQFF
j_gene: TRBJ2-1; abundance: -; d_gene: -; v_gene: TRBV6-5; CDR3nt: TGTGCCAGCAGTTCGTGGGACAATGAGCAGTTCTTC; CDR3aa: CASSSWDNEQFF
j_gene: TRBJ1-4; abundance: few; d_gene: -; v_gene: TRBV7-9; CDR3nt: TGTGCCAGCAGCCCCCAATTCGGGGCTAATGAAAAACTGTTTTTT; CDR3aa: CASSPQFGANEKLFF
j_gene: TRBJ2-7; abundance: -; d_gene: TRBD1; v_gene: TRBV12-5; CDR3nt: TGTGCTAGTGGTTTGGGAAGACAGGGTTACTACGAGCAGTACTTC; CDR3aa: CASGLGRQGYYEQYF
j_gene: TRBJ2-1; abundance: -; d_gene: TRBD2; v_gene: TRBV7-9; CDR3nt: TGTGCCAGCAGCTTACCCGGACTAGCGGGGGGGTACAATGAGCAGTTCTTC; CDR3aa: CASSLPGLAGGYNEQFF
j_gene: TRBJ2-1; abundance: -; d_gene: TRBD2; v_gene: TRBV7-2; CDR3nt: TGTGCCAGCAGACTAGCGGGGGGGAGCTCCTACAATGAGCAGTTCTTC; CDR3aa: CASRLAGGSSYNEQFF
j_gene: TRBJ2-2; abundance: -; d_gene: TRBD1; v_gene: TRBV5-1; CDR3nt: TGCGCCAGCAGCTTCGGACAGGGGGCGCGGACCGGGGAGCTGTTTTTT; CDR3aa: CASSFGQGARTGELFF
j_gene: TRBJ2-2; abundance: -; d_gene: -; v_gene: TRBV29-1; CDR3nt: TGCAGCGTTGCGGCGTTCGGGATGGCCGGGGAGCTGTTTTTT; CDR3aa: CSVAAFGMAGELFF
j_gene: TRBJ2-5; abundance: -; d_gene: TRBD2; v_gene: TRBV18; CDR3nt: TGTGCCAGCTCACCGCCCCGGACTAGCGTGTACCAAGAGACCCAGTACTTC; CDR3aa: CASSPPRTSVYQETQYF
j_gene: TRBJ2-5; abundance: few; d_gene: -; v_gene: TRBV29-1; CDR3nt: TGCAGCGTTGACAGGGGAGGTGAGACCCAGTACTTC; CDR3aa: CSVDRGGETQYF
j_gene: TRBJ2-1; abundance: -; d_gene: -; v_gene: TRBV20-1; CDR3nt: TGCAGTGGGGTCCTTTACAATGAGCAGTTCTTC; CDR3aa: CSGVLYNEQFF
j_gene: TRBJ2-7; abundance: -; d_gene: -; v_gene: TRBV5-4; CDR3nt: TGTGCCAGCAGCTTCGGGAACCCTCTCGGCTACGAGCAGTACTTC; CDR3aa: CASSFGNPLGYEQYF
j_gene: TRBJ1-1; abundance: -; d_gene: -; v_gene: TRBV7-9; CDR3nt: TGTGCCAGCAGCTTTGGGTTGAACACTGAAGCTTTCTTT; CDR3aa: CASSFGLNTEAFF
j_gene: TRBJ2-7; abundance: few; d_gene: -; v_gene: TRBV9; CDR3nt: TGTGCCAGCAGTCAGGGTTTCGCGGAGCAGTACTTC; CDR3aa: CASSQGFAEQYF
j_gene: TRBJ1-2; abundance: few; d_gene: TRBD1; v_gene: TRBV29-1; CDR3nt: TGCAGCGCTCAGGACAGGGCAGAAGGCTACACCTTC; CDR3aa: CSAQDRAEGYTF
j_gene: TRBJ2-7; abundance: -; d_gene: -; v_gene: TRBV7-9; CDR3nt: TGTGCCAGCAGCCCCCGGGACGGCTACTACGAGCAGTACTTC; CDR3aa: CASSPRDGYYEQYF